This T cell receptor (beta chain) was found in a study of T-cell memory formation after mild COVID-19. Study summary: TCR clusters showed largely donor specificity.

TCRdb re-derived calls from the 5' RACE reads in MiXCR, one entry per CDR3 protein. The data contain fewer than 700,000 distinct CDR3 sequences, about a fifth of them seen just once; the ten biggest clones take up around 7.7%. This clonotype was detected once. Its antigen remains unknown. Points from the study as a whole: CD4+ contracting clones lay mainly in CM and EM, CD8+ ones in EMRA. CD4+ bias marked clones expanding day 15 to 37, unlike balanced contracting clones. Pre-infection memory held some responding clones, suggesting pre-existing cross-reactive T cells responded.

The CDR3 length is 14 residues. Germline V CDR1 and CDR2: SNHLY, FYNNEI. The V gene end was trimmed by 8 bases and the J gene end by 2 bases; junction bases not matched to a gene: 9. The TCR comes from an adult woman who had mild COVID-19 (a few samples of this study predate the infection). Cell type and time point are not known. This chain connects TRBV2 to TRBJ2-7, with 7 bases aligning to TRBD2. Sequencing was carried out using PBMCs or a T cell subset sorted from them (not recorded which). CDR3 DNA sequence: TGTGCCAGCGGTCCGGGGGGTGGCCCCTACGAGCAGTACTTC. Translating gives CASGPGGGPYEQYF. Together with reference TRBV2 and TRBJ2-7, the CDR3 gives the full variable domain: EPEVTQTPSHQVTQMGQEVILRCVPISNHLYFYWYRQILGQKVEFLVSFYNNEISEKSEIFDDQFSVERPDGSNFTLKIRSTKLEDSAMYFCASGPGGGPYEQYFGPGTRLTVT.